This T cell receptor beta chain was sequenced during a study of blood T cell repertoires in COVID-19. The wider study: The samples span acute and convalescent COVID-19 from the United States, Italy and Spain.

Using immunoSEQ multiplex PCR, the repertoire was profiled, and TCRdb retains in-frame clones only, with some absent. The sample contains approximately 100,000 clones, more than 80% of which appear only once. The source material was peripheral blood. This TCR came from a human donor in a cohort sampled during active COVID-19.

The CDR3 reads CASSSSTGVNTEAFF. The CDR3 DNA follows: TGTGCCAGCAGTTCCTCCACAGGGGTGAACACTGAAGCTTTCTTT. The chain carries TRBV28 and TRBJ1-1, with 7 bases fitting TRBD1. Germline V CDR1 and CDR2: MDHEN, SYDVKM. J was trimmed by 0 bases and V by 4 bases; bases with no gene match: 5. The CDR3 is made up of 15 amino acids.